This TCR beta chain came from a study of blood T cell repertoires in COVID-19. Germline V gene lookup returns CDR1 SGHVS and CDR2 FQNEAQ. This CDR3 is 13 amino acids long. J was trimmed by 4 bases and V by 9 bases; bases with no gene match: 5. The study recruited people aged about 18 to 89 years across under 25 US areas. The table lists this clone with a count of one. Measured with immunoSEQ multiplex PCR; TCRdb has only the in-frame clones, and not every one. The sample holds around 150,000 clones, over 75% seen once. This clonotype was obtained from a man aged 50 or older who had recovered from COVID-19. Source material: PBMCs or T cells enriched from blood (not recorded which). The V call is TRBV7-8, the J call TRBJ2-2; TRBD2 matches 7 bases. The CDR3 DNA sequence: TGTGCCAGGGGAGGGGACGGCACCGGGGAGCTGTTTTTT. This sequence encodes CARGGDGTGELFF.